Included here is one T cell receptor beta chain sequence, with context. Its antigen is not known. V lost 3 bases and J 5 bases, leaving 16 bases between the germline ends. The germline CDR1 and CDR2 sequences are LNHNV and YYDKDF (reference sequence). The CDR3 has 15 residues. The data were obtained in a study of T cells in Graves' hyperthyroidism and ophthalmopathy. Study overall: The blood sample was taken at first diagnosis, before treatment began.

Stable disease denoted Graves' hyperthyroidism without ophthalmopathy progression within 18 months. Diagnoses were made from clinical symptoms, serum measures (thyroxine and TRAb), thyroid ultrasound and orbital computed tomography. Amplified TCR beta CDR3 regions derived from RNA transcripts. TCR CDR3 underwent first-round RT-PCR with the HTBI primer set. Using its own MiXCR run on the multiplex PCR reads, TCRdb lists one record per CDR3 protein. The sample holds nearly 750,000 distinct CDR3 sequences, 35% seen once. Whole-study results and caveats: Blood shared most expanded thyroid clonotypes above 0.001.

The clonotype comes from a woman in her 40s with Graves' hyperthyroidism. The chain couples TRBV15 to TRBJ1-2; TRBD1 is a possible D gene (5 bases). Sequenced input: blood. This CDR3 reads CATSSPWDGDYGYTF. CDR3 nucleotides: TGTGCCACCAGCAGCCCTTGGGACGGTGATTATGGCTACACCTTC.